This T cell receptor beta chain was obtained from a study of cytomegalovirus exposure and HLA in healthy donors. Points on this clone: Its cognate antigen is unknown.

Study findings and constraints: It was 160 or so TCR beta chains that were listed as cytomegalovirus-associated. TCR beta sequences reportedly predicted most subjects' HLA-A and HLA-B alleles accurately. In a later analysis, at a false discovery rate of 0.05, 15,000 to 20,000 TCR beta sequences were associated with HLA alleles.

The CDR3 extends over 17 amino acids. The ends lost 6 bases at V and 5 bases at J; junction bases unmatched: 12. Looked up from germline, CDR1 is SGHAT and CDR2 is FQNNGV. Vbeta (60) and Jbeta (13) primers were used in the PCR. The repertoire was sequenced with immunoSEQ multiplex PCR; TCRdb's copy has only in-frame clones and lacks some. The table lists fewer than 200,000 clones, around 80% of them singletons. Specimen: PBMCs. V usage is TRBV11-2 and J usage is TRBJ2-2; 10 bases map to TRBD1. The source is a woman between 18 and 29 years old in good health and CMV-seronegative. CDR3 sequence: CASRARTGGIGTGELFF. CDR3 nucleotide sequence: TGTGCCAGCAGAGCAAGGACAGGGGGAATAGGAACCGGGGAGCTGTTTTTT.